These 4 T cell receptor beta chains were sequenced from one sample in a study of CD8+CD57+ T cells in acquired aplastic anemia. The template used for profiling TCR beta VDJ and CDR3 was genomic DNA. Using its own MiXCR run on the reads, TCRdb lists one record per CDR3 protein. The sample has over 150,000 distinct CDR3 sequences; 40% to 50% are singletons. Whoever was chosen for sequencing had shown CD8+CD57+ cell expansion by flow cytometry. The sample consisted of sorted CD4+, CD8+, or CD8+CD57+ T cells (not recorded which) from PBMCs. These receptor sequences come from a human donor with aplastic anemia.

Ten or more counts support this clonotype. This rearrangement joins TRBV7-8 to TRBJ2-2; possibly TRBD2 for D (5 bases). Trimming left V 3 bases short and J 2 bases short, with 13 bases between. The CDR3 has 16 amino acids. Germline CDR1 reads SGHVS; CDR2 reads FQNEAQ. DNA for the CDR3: TGTGCCAGCAGCTTGCCGGGGAAGGGAAACACCGGGGAGCTGTTTTTT. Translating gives CASSLPGKGNTGELFF.

The CDR3 DNA is TGTGCCAGCAGAATCCAACAGGCGTCCTATGGCTACACCTTC. Its translation is CASRIQQASYGYTF. The chain is built from TRBV2 and TRBJ1-2; perhaps TRBD1 as D (5 bases). V was shortened by 6 bases and J by 4 bases, with 15 bases between the two germline ends. In germline, CDR1 is SNHLY, CDR2 FYNNEI. The CDR3 has 14 amino acids.

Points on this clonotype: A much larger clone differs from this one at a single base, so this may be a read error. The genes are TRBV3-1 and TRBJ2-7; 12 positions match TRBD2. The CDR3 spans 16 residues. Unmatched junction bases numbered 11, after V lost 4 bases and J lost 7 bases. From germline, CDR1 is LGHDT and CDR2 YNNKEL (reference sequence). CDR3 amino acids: CASSRRTSGNHNEQYF. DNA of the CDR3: TGTGCCAGCAGCCGACGGACTAGCGGGAACCACAATGAGCAGTACTTC.

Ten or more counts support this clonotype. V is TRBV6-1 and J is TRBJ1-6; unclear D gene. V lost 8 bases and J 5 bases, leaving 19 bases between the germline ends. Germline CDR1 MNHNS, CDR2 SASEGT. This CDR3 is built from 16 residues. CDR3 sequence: CASAESPTANNSPLHF. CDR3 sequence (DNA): TGTGCCAGCGCTGAGTCCCCCACAGCTAATAATTCACCCCTCCACTTT.